The clone carrying this T cell receptor (beta chain) has only a few counts. Its antigen is undetermined. The sample comes from a study of regulatory T cells in long-lasting Graves disease. The time point denotes: persistent/refractory GD, antithyroid drugs over 5 years with positive TRAb. Generation of the TCR library employed RNA extracted from PBMCs. Construction of TCR beta libraries relied on iRepertoire HTBI primers and on Arm-PCR targeting CDR3 regions. TCRdb analysed the multiplex PCR reads with MiXCR anew, one entry per CDR3 protein. The table lists 400,000 to 500,000 distinct CDR3 sequences, more than 20% of them singletons. From germline, CDR1 is SGHTS and CDR2 YDEGEE. The germline V and J ends were trimmed by 4 bases and 5 bases, with 15 bases remaining between them. This CDR3 comprises 15 residues. Study-level points and caveats: Newly diagnosed Graves' patients exceeded persistent ones in TCR diversity.

The chain links TRBV5-8 to TRBJ1-4; no reliable D call. The material sequenced was peripheral blood mononuclear cells (PBMCs), taken when the disease was refractory, from a patient treated with antithyroid drugs. The clonotype originates from a female donor with Graves disease. The CDR3 here is CASSASTPRNEKLFF. The CDR3 region has the DNA TGTGCCAGCAGCGCCTCGACACCGAGGAATGAAAAACTGTTTTTT.